This T cell receptor beta chain was sequenced in a study of T-cell memory formation after mild COVID-19. On the study more broadly: TCR clusters mostly belonged to single donors.

5'RACE primed from the constant segment yielded TCR alpha and TCR beta cDNA libraries bearing sample barcodes and UMIs. TCRdb reprocessed the 5' RACE reads with MiXCR, giving one entry per CDR3 protein. The repertoire has more than 350,000 distinct CDR3 sequences, around a sixth of them found once; the top ten carry around a fifth. Germline-derived CDR1 and CDR2 are MNHEY and SVGEGT. V was shortened by 3 bases and J by 5 bases, with 13 bases between the two germline ends. The CDR3 sequence is 14 residues long. This clonotype has only a few counts. This chain uses TRBV6-2 or TRBV6-3 with TRBJ2-5; D remains ambiguous. Source material: PBMCs or a T cell subset sorted from them (not recorded which). This TCR came from a man between 18 and 35 years old who had mild COVID-19 (a few samples of this study predate the infection). Cell type and time point are not known. Here the CDR3 DNA reads TGTGCCAGCAGTTATTCCGTACTCGGGGAGACCCAGTACTTC. Its protein is CASSYSVLGETQYF.